These 9 T cell receptor beta chains came from one sample sequenced in a study of T cell repertoires in cytomegalovirus infection. From the reads, TCRdb called clonotypes with MiXCR, one entry per CDR3 protein. The table has approximately 500,000 distinct CDR3 sequences, around 10% seen once. The material sequenced was PBMCs. These receptors all come from a human donor in good health (CMV status not recorded). Some clones in this sample may be carry-over from other donors' samples.

This clonotype was recorded at least ten times. J is TRBJ1-2 and V is TRBV2, with TRBD1 as a possible D gene (5 bases). With 8 bases removed from V and 6 bases from J, the gap between germline ends came to 19 bases. The germline CDR1 and CDR2 sequences are SNHLY and FYNNEI. This CDR3 region has 14 residues. The CDR3 DNA follows: TGTGCCAGCCGACGACCGGGACGGAGAGATGGCTACACCTTC. This encodes CASRRPGRRDGYTF.

The J gene is TRBJ2-7, the V gene TRBV20-1; D is unresolved. Looked up from germline, CDR1 is DFQATT and CDR2 is SNEGSKA (reference sequence). Between the trimmed V and J ends, which lost 0 bases and 3 bases, there was a span of 12 bases. The CDR3 has 14 residues. The CDR3 region is CSARESLRIYEQYF. CDR3 nucleotides: TGCAGTGCTAGAGAATCTTTGCGGATCTACGAGCAGTACTTC.

At least ten counts were recorded for this clonotype. The genes are TRBV20-1 and TRBJ2-6, with TRBD1 matching over 7 bases. CDR3 length: 15 amino acids. The ends lost 4 bases at V and 0 bases at J; junction bases unmatched: 3. Germline CDR1 is DFQATT and CDR2 is SNEGSKA (reference sequence). CDR3 nucleotide sequence: TGCAGTGCTATGACAGGGAGCTCTGGGGCCAACGTCCTGACTTTC. The encoded protein is CSAMTGSSGANVLTF.

This clonotype was seen a single time. The chain has TRBV20-1 and TRBJ1-1; D perhaps matches TRBD1 (5 bases). V lost 4 bases to trimming and J lost 3 bases, with 12 bases between them. The germline V gene encodes CDR1 DFQATT and CDR2 SNEGSKA (reference sequence). This CDR3 has 13 residues. The CDR3 region is CSATLGVYTEAFF. The CDR3 DNA follows: TGCAGTGCTACGTTGGGGGTTTACACTGAAGCTTTCTTT.

This clonotype was counted at least ten times. The rearrangement joins TRBV6-1 to TRBJ1-5; D is ambiguous. The V and J ends lost 3 bases and 3 bases respectively, with 12 bases between them. This CDR3 has 15 residues. CDR1 is MNHNS and CDR2 is SASEGT in the germline V gene. The CDR3 DNA reads TGTGCCAGCAGTGAGGCTCACACCTACAATCAGCCCCAGCATTTT. Translated: CASSEAHTYNQPQHF.

V and J are TRBV4-2 and TRBJ2-3; tentatively, D is TRBD2 (5 bases). From germline, CDR1 is LGHNA and CDR2 YNFKEQ. Trimming cost V 1 base and J 4 bases, with 12 bases left between them. This CDR3 contains 15 residues. The CDR3 sequence is CASSQVAGPPDTQYF. The CDR3 nucleotides read TGTGCCAGCAGCCAAGTTGCGGGCCCCCCAGATACGCAGTATTTT.

This clonotype occurred a few times. This rearrangement joins TRBV6-1 to TRBJ1-1; D is possibly TRBD1 (5 bases). Per the germline V gene, CDR1 is MNHNS and CDR2 is SASEGT. Trimming removed 3 bases from V and 7 bases from J, with 12 bases in between. The CDR3 sequence is 13 residues long. The CDR3 loop is CASSDVWGGEAFF. CDR3 nucleotides: TGTGCCAGCAGTGATGTATGGGGGGGTGAAGCTTTCTTT.

This clonotype has only a few counts. J is TRBJ2-1 and V is TRBV20-1, with D tentatively TRBD1 or TRBD2 (5 bases each). The CDR3 extends over 15 amino acids. Trimming took off 3 bases at V and 0 bases at J, with 12 bases between the two ends. Germline lookup yields CDR1 DFQATT and CDR2 SNEGSKA (reference sequence). CDR3 bases: TGCAGTGCTAGTCGGACTGGGGGCTCCTACAATGAGCAGTTCTTC. Amino acid sequence: CSASRTGGSYNEQFF.

The chain is built from TRBV7-8 and TRBJ1-5, with D maybe TRBD1 (5 bases). Between the trimmed V and J ends, which lost 7 bases and 4 bases, there was a span of 20 bases. Germline V CDR1 and CDR2: SGHVS, FQNEAQ. CDR3 length: 16 residues. CDR3 protein: CASTAWRGLGNQPQHF. In DNA, the CDR3 is TGTGCCAGCACCGCTTGGCGGGGCCTGGGAAATCAGCCCCAGCATTTT.